Presented here are 21 T cell receptor beta chains from one specimen sequenced in a study of T-cell reconstitution after alpha-beta-depleted transplantation in children listed by TCRdb under 2016. The library was generated by PCR. Data came from an Illumina HiSeq 2500. TCR libraries were prepared with molecular barcoding, using unique molecular identifiers to normalize TCRbeta repertoire quantification. Using fastp at Q25 and MiXCR, TCRdb reprocessed the public reads and kept productive beta chains. Rows with one shared CDR3 protein collapse into an entry with the most common genes and DNA. The sample data list roughly 300,000 distinct CDR3 sequences, and approximately 10% of these were observed just once. Together, the top ten hold about 20% of the sample. Taken with the paper, the label for treatment or condition translates to: allogeneic hematopoietic cell transplantation with graft depleted of TCRalphabeta T cells and CD19 B cells.

The input for sequencing was peripheral blood, taken 180 days after TCRalphabeta/CD19-depleted stem cell transplant. These receptors all stem from a male patient under 10 years old who had a stem cell transplant for chronic granulomatous disease, so the T cells may come from the graft donor.

Many counts were recorded for this clonotype. The CDR3 loop is CASSLGTGNLDLQFF. DNA for the CDR3: TGTGCCAGCAGCTTAGGGACAGGCAACTTGGACTTACAGTTCTTC. The chain has TRBV7-3 and TRBJ2-1, with 8 bases fitting TRBD1. Germline V gene sequence: CDR1 SGHTA, CDR2 FQGTGA. V trimming: 2 bases; J trimming: 13 bases; junction bases outside the gene matches: 13. There are 15 residues in the CDR3.

In its sample, this clonotype was seen many times. This chain links TRBV5-6 with TRBJ2-3, with no clear D. The CDR3 is 12 residues long. Per germline, CDR1 SGHDT and CDR2 YYEEEE. Trimming pared 3 bases from V and 10 bases from J, leaving 12 bases between. CDR3 protein: CASSSTVDPQYF. As DNA, the CDR3 is TGTGCCAGCAGCTCCACGGTAGACCCGCAGTATTTT. Looking up the rest from reference TRBV5-6 and TRBJ2-3 gives the full variable domain: DAGVTQSPTHLIKTRGQQVTLRCSPKSGHDTVSWYQQALGQGPQFIFQYYEEEERQRGNFPDRFSGHQFPNYSSELNVNALLLGDSALYLCASSSTVDPQYFGPGTRLTVL.

About this clonotype: With a much larger clone just one base away, this may be a read error. The chain uses TRBV29-1 and TRBJ2-2, with D perhaps TRBD1 or TRBD2 (5 bases each). The germline V gene encodes CDR1 SQVTM and CDR2 ANQGSEA. This CDR3 region has 12 residues. The CDR3 loop is CSVDSYTGELSF. The CDR3 DNA follows: TGCAGCGTCGACAGCTACACCGGGGAGCTGTCTTTT.

This clonotype has only one observation. The chain carries TRBV19 and TRBJ2-7; D perhaps matches TRBD1 (5 bases). The CDR3 is 14 residues long. Germline CDR1 LNHDA, CDR2 SQIVND (reference sequence). V shed 5 bases and J shed 0 bases, with 11 bases lying between them. This CDR3 reads CASSEWGSSYEQYF. The DNA for the CDR3 is TGTGCCAGTAGTGAATGGGGCTCCTCCTACGAGCAGTACTTC.

The table lists this clonotype with many counts. The chain has TRBV20-1 and TRBJ2-1; tentative D call: TRBD2 (6 bases). CDR1 DFQATT and CDR2 SNEGSKA come from the germline V gene (reference sequence). Trimming left V 6 bases short and J 2 bases short, with 20 bases between. The CDR3 totals 16 residues. The CDR3 reads CSASRDWALTYNEQFF. Written as DNA, the CDR3 is TGCAGTGCCTCACGGGACTGGGCTTTGACCTACAATGAGCAGTTCTTC.

This clonotype was detected ten times or more. The genes are TRBV20-1 and TRBJ2-5; tentatively, D is TRBD2 (6 bases). This CDR3 comprises 14 residues. CDR1 DFQATT and CDR2 SNEGSKA come from the germline V gene (reference sequence). Deletions cut 1 base from V and 3 bases from J, with 12 bases between. The CDR3 DNA reads as TGCAGTGCTAGAGTCGGTGGAGGGAAAGAGACCCAGTACTTC. This gives the protein CSARVGGGKETQYF.

This clonotype showed up many times. The rearrangement links TRBV5-1 to TRBJ2-2; D is unresolved. The CDR3 loop spans 16 amino acids. Looked up from germline, CDR1 is SGHRS and CDR2 is YFSETQ. V gave up 4 bases and J gave up 5 bases, with 18 bases separating them. The CDR3 spells CASSPTPARRTGELFF. CDR3 coding DNA: TGCGCCAGCAGCCCAACCCCCGCCCGGCGGACCGGGGAGCTGTTTTTT. The full variable domain, in which reference TRBV5-1 and TRBJ2-2 provide the parts outside the CDR3, is KAGVTQTPRYLIKTRGQQVTLSCSPISGHRSVSWYQQTPGQGLQFLFEYFSETQRNKGNFPGRFSGRQFSNSRSEMNVSTLELGDSALYLCASSPTPARRTGELFFGEGSRLTVL.

This clonotype was counted between two and nine times. The CDR3 DNA follows: TGTGCCAGCAGTCGACTAGCGGGAGCCTCCTACGAGCAGTACTTC. It specifies CASSRLAGASYEQYF. The chain employs TRBV7-9 and TRBJ2-7, with 12 bases identical to TRBD2. With 6 bases clipped from V and 0 bases from J, the junction kept 3 bases outside the gene matches. The CDR3 has 15 residues. Per the germline V gene, CDR1 is SEHNR and CDR2 is FQNEAQ (reference sequence).

This clonotype was seen ten or more times. The chain joins TRBV28 to TRBJ2-1, with D maybe TRBD2 (5 bases). V gave up 2 bases and J gave up 10 bases, with 15 bases separating them. Germline V gives CDR1 MDHEN, CDR2 SYDVKM. CDR3 length equals 14 residues. Written as DNA, the CDR3 is TGTGCCAGCAGTTTAGGTGGGAGAGTTGGAGAGCAGTTCTTC. It encodes CASSLGGRVGEQFF.

The chain links TRBV3-1 to TRBJ1-4; D is possibly TRBD1 (6 bases). The CDR3 has 15 amino acids. CDR1 LGHDT and CDR2 YNNKEL come from the germline V gene (reference sequence). The germline V and J ends were trimmed by 4 bases and 5 bases, with 14 bases remaining between them. The CDR3 region is CASSPRGKRNEKLFF. The DNA for the CDR3 is TGTGCCAGCAGCCCCAGGGGAAAAAGGAATGAAAAACTGTTTTTT. The entire variable domain, with the rest obtained from reference TRBV3-1 and TRBJ1-4, is as follows: DTAVSQTPKYLVTQMGNDKSIKCEQNLGHDTMYWYKQDSKKFLKIMFSYNNKELIINETVPNRFSPKSPDKAHLNLHINSLELGDSAVYFCASSPRGKRNEKLFFGSGTQLSVL.

In its sample, this clonotype was seen many times. The genes are TRBV15 and TRBJ2-5; D possibly corresponds to TRBD2 (6 bases). CDR1 is LNHNV, CDR2 YYDKDF, per germline (reference sequence). This CDR3 is 15 amino acids long. V was shortened by 0 bases and J by 5 bases, with 13 bases between the two germline ends. CDR3 bases: TGTGCCACCAGCAGAGATCCCGGGAGCCCTGAGACCCAGTACTTC. Translating gives CATSRDPGSPETQYF.

A few counts support this clonotype. J is TRBJ1-2 and V is TRBV28; D call uncertain. This CDR3 comprises 14 residues. V lost 1 base, J lost 5 bases, and 11 bases lay in between. Germline loops: CDR1 MDHEN, CDR2 SYDVKM. CDR3 sequence reads: CASSLSAGWYGYTF. The CDR3 nucleotides read TGTGCCAGCAGTTTATCCGCAGGCTGGTATGGCTACACCTTC.

This clonotype was detected many times. The DNA for the CDR3 is TGTGCCACCAGTGATTTAGCGGGAGGACTGGGGAGTGAGCAGTTCTTC. Its translation is CATSDLAGGLGSEQFF. The chain employs TRBV24-1 and TRBJ2-1, with 9 bases identical to TRBD2. With V trimmed by 1 base and J by 9 bases, 9 bases remained unmatched. The CDR3 runs to 16 residues. Germline values: CDR1 KGHDR, CDR2 SFDVKD.

This chain links TRBV7-9 with TRBJ2-1; 8 bases agree with TRBD2. Trimming at V came to 1 base and at J to 0 bases, leaving 5 bases not matched to a gene. Germline CDR1 SEHNR, CDR2 FQNEAQ (reference sequence). This CDR3 has 17 residues. CDR3 amino acids: CASSLVAGGISYNEQFF. In DNA form, the CDR3 reads TGTGCCAGCAGCTTAGTTGCGGGGGGCATCTCCTACAATGAGCAGTTCTTC.

This clonotype was seen repeatedly, ten times or more. The chain combines TRBV5-1 with TRBJ2-5; 7 positions match TRBD1. The CDR3 has 14 residues. J gave up 1 base and V 4 bases, and 4 bases lay outside the gene matches. Germline CDR1 reads SGHRS; CDR2 reads YFSETQ. The CDR3: CASSVRDSQETQYF. The CDR3, as DNA: TGCGCCAGCAGCGTCCGGGACAGCCAAGAGACCCAGTACTTC.

This clonotype was seen at least ten times. V gene TRBV12-3 or TRBV12-4 combines with J gene TRBJ2-1; D is unclear. V was cut by 2 bases and J by 10 bases, with 12 bases left in between. The length of the CDR3 is 13 residues. The CDR3 spells CASSLRLGREQFF. The CDR3, as DNA: TGTGCCAGCAGTTTAAGACTCGGCCGCGAGCAGTTCTTC.

In this sample, this clonotype turned up many times. The chain recombines TRBV12-3 or TRBV12-4 with TRBJ2-5; the D is unclear. The V and J ends lost 2 bases and 1 base respectively, with 8 bases between them. There are 14 residues in the CDR3. The CDR3 coding sequence is TGTGCCAGCAGTTTATGGGGAAGCCAAGAGACCCAGTACTTC. Protein: CASSLWGSQETQYF.

At least ten counts were recorded for this clonotype. V usage is TRBV3-1 and J usage is TRBJ2-1; 9 nucleotides agree with TRBD2. CDR3 length equals 16 residues. With 5 bases clipped from V and 0 bases from J, the junction kept 5 bases outside the gene matches. CDR1 is LGHDT and CDR2 is YNNKEL in the germline V gene (reference sequence). Here the CDR3 DNA reads TGTGCCAGCAGCGGCAGACTAGCGGACTCCTACAATGAGCAGTTCTTC. Its protein is CASSGRLADSYNEQFF.

This clonotype occurred many times. The V call is TRBV20-1, the J call TRBJ2-7; D remains ambiguous. The CDR3 is 13 amino acids. The germline gives CDR1 DFQATT, CDR2 SNEGSKA (reference sequence). Trimming pared 3 bases from V and 9 bases from J, leaving 18 bases between. The DNA of the CDR3 is TGCAGTGCTAGTACGAATCTAAACCGGGCGCAGTACTTC. Protein: CSASTNLNRAQYF.

This clonotype was counted ten times or more. This chain joins TRBV28 and TRBJ1-3; TRBD1 is a possible D gene (5 bases). Germline loops: CDR1 MDHEN, CDR2 SYDVKM. The CDR3 has 14 amino acids. Trimming stripped 3 bases from V and 2 bases from J, with 8 bases between. The CDR3 loop is CASSLRGPGNTIYF. In DNA form, the CDR3 reads TGTGCCAGCAGTTTGAGGGGCCCTGGAAACACCATATATTTT.

The CDR3 DNA reads TGCGCCAGCAGCCCCAGGACAAGCTCCTACGAGCAGTACTTC. Amino acid sequence: CASSPRTSSYEQYF. V gene TRBV5-1 combines with J gene TRBJ2-7, with D possibly matching TRBD1 (5 bases). Germline CDR1 reads SGHRS; CDR2 reads YFSETQ. This CDR3 is built from 14 residues. The V gene lost 4 bases and the J gene lost 0 bases, with 11 bases spanning the gap.